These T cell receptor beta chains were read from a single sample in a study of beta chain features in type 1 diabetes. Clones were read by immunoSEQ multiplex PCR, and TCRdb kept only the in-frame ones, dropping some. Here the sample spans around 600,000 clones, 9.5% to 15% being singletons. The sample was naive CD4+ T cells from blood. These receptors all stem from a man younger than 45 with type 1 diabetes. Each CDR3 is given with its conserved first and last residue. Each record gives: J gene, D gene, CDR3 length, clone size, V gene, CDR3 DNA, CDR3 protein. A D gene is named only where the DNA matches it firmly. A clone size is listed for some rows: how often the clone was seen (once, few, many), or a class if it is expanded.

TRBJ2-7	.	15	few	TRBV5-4	TGTGCCAGCAGCTTGGTTCAGTCATACTCCTACGAGCAGTACTTC	CASSLVQSYSYEQYF
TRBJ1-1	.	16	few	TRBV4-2	TGTGCCAGCAGCCAACATATGGACACCCTGAACACTGAAGCTTTCTTT	CASSQHMDTLNTEAFF
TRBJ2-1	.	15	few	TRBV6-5	TGTGCCAGCAGTCGCTCCCGGCTGGTTTACAATGAGCAGTTCTTC	CASSRSRLVYNEQFF
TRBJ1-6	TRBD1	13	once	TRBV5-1	TGCGCCAGTCAGGGGGCCACGAATTCACCCCTCCACTTT	CASQGATNSPLHF
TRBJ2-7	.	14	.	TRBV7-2	TGTGCCAGCAACCCTAGTGGGCAAAATTACGAGCAGTACTTC	CASNPSGQNYEQYF
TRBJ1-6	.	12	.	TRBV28	TGTGCCAGCCAGGGTGGCGCTTCACCCCTCCACTTT	CASQGGASPLHF
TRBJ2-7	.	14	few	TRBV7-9	TGTGCCAGCAGCTTAGCAGGGTCTCGGGACGAGCAGTACTTC	CASSLAGSRDEQYF
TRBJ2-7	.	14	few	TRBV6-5	TGTGCCAGCAGTTACTCAGCAGGGACCTACGAGCAGTACTTC	CASSYSAGTYEQYF
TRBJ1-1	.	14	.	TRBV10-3	TGTGCCATCAGTGAGTCAAACCCCGGGGCTGAAGCTTTCTTT	CAISESNPGAEAFF
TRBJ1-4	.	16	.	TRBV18	TGTGCCAGCTCACAATACTCCGGGACGGTTAATGAAAAACTGTTTTTT	CASSQYSGTVNEKLFF
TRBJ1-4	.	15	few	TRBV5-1	TGCGCCAGCAGCTTGGAGGCGGGCGGTGGGGAAAAACTGTTTTTT	CASSLEAGGGEKLFF
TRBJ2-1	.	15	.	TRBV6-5	TGTGCCAGCAGTTACACGAGGGGGGGAAGCAATGAGCAGTTCTTC	CASSYTRGGSNEQFF
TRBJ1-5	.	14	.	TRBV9	TGTGCCAGCAGCGTAGCTCCGGGCAATCAGCCCCAGCATTTT	CASSVAPGNQPQHF
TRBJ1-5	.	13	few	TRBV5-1	TGCGCCAGCAGCTTGATGGGCAATCAGCCCCAGCATTTT	CASSLMGNQPQHF
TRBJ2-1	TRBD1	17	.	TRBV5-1	TGCGCCAGCAGCCTAGACAGGGCCAACAGCGCCTACAATGAGCAGTTCTTC	CASSLDRANSAYNEQFF
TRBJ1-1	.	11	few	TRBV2	TGTGCCAGCAGGCGGAACACTGAAGCTTTCTTT	CASRRNTEAFF
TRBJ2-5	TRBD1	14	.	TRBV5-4	TGTGCCAGCAGCTTGCCGACAGGGGAAGAGACCCAGTACTTC	CASSLPTGEETQYF
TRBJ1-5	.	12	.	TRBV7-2	TGTGCCAGCAGCTTCCTTAATCAGCCCCAGCATTTT	CASSFLNQPQHF
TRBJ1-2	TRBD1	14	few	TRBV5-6	TGTGCCAGCAGCGACAGGGCTACCTTCTATGGCTACACCTTC	CASSDRATFYGYTF
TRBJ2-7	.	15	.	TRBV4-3	TGCGCCAGCAGCCAAGTTCCGGGGGCTCCCTACGAGCAGTACTTC	CASSQVPGAPYEQYF
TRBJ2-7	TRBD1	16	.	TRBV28	TGTGCCAGCACCACCACCCGGGACAGCGGAACGTACGAGCAGTACTTC	CASTTTRDSGTYEQYF
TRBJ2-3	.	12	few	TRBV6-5	TGTGCCAGCAGCCGGACGGCCGATACGCAGTATTTT	CASSRTADTQYF
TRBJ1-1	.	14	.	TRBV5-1	TGCGCCAGCAGCTTCGCAGGGGAGAACACTGAAGCTTTCTTT	CASSFAGENTEAFF
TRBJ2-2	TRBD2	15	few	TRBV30	TGTGCCTGCCTCACTGGGGAGGGAGTCGGCGGGGAGCTGTTTTTT	CACLTGEGVGGELFF
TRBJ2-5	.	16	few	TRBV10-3	TGTGCCATCAGTGAGGGGAGAGGGATCCTCCAAGAGACCCAGTACTTC	CAISEGRGILQETQYF
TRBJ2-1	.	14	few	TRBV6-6	TGTGCCAGCAGTTACCCACGGCACAACAATGAGCAGTTCTTC	CASSYPRHNNEQFF
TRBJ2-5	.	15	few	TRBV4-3	TGCGCCAGCAGCCAAGGGCCAGGCAGCCAAGAGACCCAGTACTTC	CASSQGPGSQETQYF
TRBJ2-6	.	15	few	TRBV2	TGTGCCAGCAGGGCTACAGGGAGTGGGGCCAACGTCCTGACTTTC	CASRATGSGANVLTF
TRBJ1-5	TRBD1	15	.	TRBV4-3	TGCGCCAGCAGCCAAGAGGACAGGGGTAATCAGCCCCAGCATTTT	CASSQEDRGNQPQHF
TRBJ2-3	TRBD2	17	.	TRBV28	TGTGCCAGCAGTTTAATGTGGACTAGCGGTACCACAGATACGCAGTATTTT	CASSLMWTSGTTDTQYF
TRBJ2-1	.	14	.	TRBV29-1	TGCAGCGTTGAAGCACAGCCTCTGAGCCATGAGCAGTTCTTC	CSVEAQPLSHEQFF
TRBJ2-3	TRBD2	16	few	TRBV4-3	TGCGCCAGCAGCCAAGAAAAGCGGGGGGACACAGATACGCAGTATTTT	CASSQEKRGDTDTQYF
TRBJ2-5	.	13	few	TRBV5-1	TGCGCCAGCAGCTTGAAAGCCGCTGAGACCCAGTACTTC	CASSLKAAETQYF
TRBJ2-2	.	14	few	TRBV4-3	TGCGCCAGCAGCCATGGGCAGGGGACCGGGGAGCTGTTTTTT	CASSHGQGTGELFF
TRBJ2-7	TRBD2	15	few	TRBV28	TGTGCCAGCAAATTACCGGGACTAGCGCGGGTCGAGCAGTACTTC	CASKLPGLARVEQYF
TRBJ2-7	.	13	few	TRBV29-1	TGCAGCGTTGGAGCTAGCAACCCCTACGAGCAGTACTTC	CSVGASNPYEQYF
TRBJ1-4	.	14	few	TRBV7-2	TGTGCCAGCGCAACCGGGACGGTTAATGAAAAACTGTTTTTT	CASATGTVNEKLFF
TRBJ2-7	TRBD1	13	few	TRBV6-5	TGTGCCAGCAGTAAGGACAGGTTTTACGAGCAGTACTTC	CASSKDRFYEQYF
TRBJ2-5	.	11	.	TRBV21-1	TGTGCCAGCAGCAAACAAGAGACCCAGTACTTC	CASSKQETQYF
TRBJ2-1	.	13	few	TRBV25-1	TGTGCCAGCAGTGAATGGACAGTGGGTGAGCAGTTCTTC	CASSEWTVGEQFF
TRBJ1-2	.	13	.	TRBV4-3	TGCGCCAGCAGCCAGGGACCGGGACGGAGCTACACCTTC	CASSQGPGRSYTF
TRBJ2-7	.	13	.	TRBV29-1	TGCAGCGTTGAGGTGGACATGTCCTACGAGCAGTACTTC	CSVEVDMSYEQYF
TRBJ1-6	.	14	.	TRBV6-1	TGTGCCAGCAGTTCCTCCCATGATGGGGGAGCCCTCCACTTT	CASSSSHDGGALHF
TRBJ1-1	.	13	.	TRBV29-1	TGCAGCGTTGTTTTGCTTATGAACACTGAAGCTTTCTTT	CSVVLLMNTEAFF
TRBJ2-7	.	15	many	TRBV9	TGTGCCAGCAGCGTAGACACAGCCCGCTCCTACGAGCAGTACTTC	CASSVDTARSYEQYF
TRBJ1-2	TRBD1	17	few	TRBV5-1	TGCGCCAGCAGCAAACCGGGACAGGGTATTTTCGACTATGGCTACACCTTC	CASSKPGQGIFDYGYTF
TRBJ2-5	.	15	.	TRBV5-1	TGCGCCAGCAGCCCGGGGTCAGGGCGGGGAGAGACCCAGTACTTC	CASSPGSGRGETQYF
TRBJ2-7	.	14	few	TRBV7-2	TGTGCCAGCAGCTTAGCGGAGGCCTTCTACGAGCAGTACTTC	CASSLAEAFYEQYF
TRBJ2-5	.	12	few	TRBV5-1	TGCGCCAGCAGCCAAGAAAGTGAGACCCAGTACTTC	CASSQESETQYF
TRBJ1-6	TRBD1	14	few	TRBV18	TGTGCCAGCTCACCACCGTCGGGACAGGGGCCCCTTAACTTT	CASSPPSGQGPLNF
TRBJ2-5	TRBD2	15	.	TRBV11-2	TGTGCCAGCAGCAATCTGGGGACTACCCAAGAGACCCAGTACTTC	CASSNLGTTQETQYF
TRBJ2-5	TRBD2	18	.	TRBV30	TGTGCCTGGAGGATCCGGACTAGCGGGGGGCCGCCCCAAGAGACCCAGTACTTC	CAWRIRTSGGPPQETQYF
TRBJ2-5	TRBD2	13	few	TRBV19	TGTGCCAGTAAGGGACTAGACCAAGAGACCCAGTACTTC	CASKGLDQETQYF
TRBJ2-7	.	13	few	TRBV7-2	TGTGCCAGCAGCTCCCGGCTAGCGACCGAGCAGTACTTC	CASSSRLATEQYF
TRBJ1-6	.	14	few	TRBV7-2	TGTGCCAGCAGCTTGGAGGGAATCAATTCACCCCTCCACTTT	CASSLEGINSPLHF